This T cell receptor (beta chain) is drawn from a study of blood T cell repertoires in COVID-19. About the research overall: The origin of the acute and convalescent COVID-19 samples was the United States, Italy and Spain. Sample material is recorded as cDNA or gDNA derived from T cells, B-cell-depleted T cells, or PBMCs.

Authors' methods: Estimates of nucleated cell counts were drawn from the amplification of reference gene primers. Sequenced by immunoSEQ multiplex PCR; TCRdb stores in-frame clones only, minus some. D and trimming come from the DNA, and the V and J calls and clone size come from that table. The sample lists tens of thousands of clones; 82% were seen once. Seattle's cohort entered during active infection and was followed longitudinally. Sample: peripheral blood. This receptor was identified in a man at least 80 years old with COVID-19, enrolled during active disease.

The CDR3 reads CASSRTATRVDTEAFF. Here the CDR3 DNA reads TGTGCCAGCAGCCGGACTGCTACTCGGGTGGACACTGAAGCTTTCTTT. This chain connects TRBV5-4 to TRBJ1-1, with D unclear. The CDR3 length is 16 residues. The ends were cut back, 4 bases at V and 3 bases at J, with 19 bases in the middle. Germline CDR1 is SGHNT and CDR2 is YYREEE (reference sequence). The full variable domain, with the rest looked up from reference TRBV5-4 and TRBJ1-1, is ETGVTQSPTHLIKTRGQQVTLRCSSQSGHNTVSWYQQALGQGPQFIFQYYREEENGRGNFPPRFSGLQFPNYSSELNVNALELDDSALYLCASSRTATRVDTEAFFGQGTRLTVV.